This TCR beta chain was obtained from a study of circulating and synovial CD4+ cells in juvenile arthritis. Study-wide results and caveats: Deeper sequencing increased measured overlap with synovial clonotypes.

Trimming stripped 1 base from V and 5 bases from J, with 14 bases between. Germline CDR1 reads SGHDN; CDR2 reads FVKESK. CDR3 size: 15 residues. Assay: immunoSEQ multiplex PCR; the TCRdb copy retains only in-frame clones and omits some. The data show about 14,000 clones, around 80% seen once. In its sample, this clone was seen a few times. What it recognizes is unknown. The specimen was CD4+ T cells from synovial fluid. The chain is built from TRBV14 and TRBJ2-5, with D hard to call. The receptor comes from a human patient with juvenile idiopathic arthritis. Some clones in this sample may be carry-over from other donors' samples. The chain's CDR3 is CASSQVLSSVETQYF. The CDR3 bases are TGTGCCAGCAGCCAAGTTCTATCATCGGTGGAGACCCAGTACTTC.